This TCR beta chain was recorded in a study of identical twins. Germline V gene lookup returns CDR1 ENHRY and CDR2 SYGVKD. There are 12 residues in the CDR3. Study conclusions and caveats: Rather than following the same donors, the conclusions depended on cross-sectional statistical analysis.

TCRdb independently ran MiXCR on the 5' RACE reads; one entry per CDR3 protein. The sample has 1,800,000 or so distinct CDR3 sequences, roughly 35% seen once. As for this clonotype: Its antigen is still unknown. One end of the junction varies from germline; a read error may be responsible.

This clonotype was obtained from a newborn girl in good health. J is TRBJ2-2 and V is TRBV10-3; D ambiguous. Sequenced material: cord blood. CDR3 loop: CAFSETDGELFF. The DNA of the CDR3 is TGTGCCTTCAGTGAGACCGACGGGGAGCTGTTTTTT.